The rows below give T cell receptor beta chains drawn from one sample of a study of blood T cells in healthy people across ages. TCRdb independently ran MiXCR on the 5' RACE reads; one entry per CDR3 protein. Of some 1.6 million distinct CDR3 sequences listed, about 31% are singletons. Sequences were obtained from blood. All receptors come from a woman under 40 in good health. The CDR3 runs from the conserved cysteine through the conserved F or W. A D gene is named only where the DNA matches it firmly. A clone size is listed for some rows: how often the clone was seen (once, few, many), or a class if it is expanded.

>TRBV20-1|TRBJ2-7|TRBD1|14|few
TGCAGTGCTAGGGGGGACAGAGGATTCTACGAGCAGTACTTC
CSARGDRGFYEQYF
>TRBV28|TRBJ1-4|-|18|-
TGTGCCTGCAGTTCCCCTCCCCCTGCGACCACAACTAATGAAAAACGGTTTTTT
CACSSPPPATTTNEKRFF
>TRBV7-9|TRBJ2-1|TRBD2|18|-
TGTGCCAGCAGCTTAACTCTAGCGGGACTAGCGAACTCCAATGAGCAGTTCTTC
CASSLTLAGLANSNEQFF
>TRBV9|TRBJ2-1|-|13|few
TGTGCCAGCAGCGGAACTAGCTTTGAGGTGCAGTTCTTC
CASSGTSFEVQFF
>TRBV10-3|TRBJ1-1|-|13|many
TGTGCCATCGGGGGTCCAGGAGGCACTGAAGCTTTCTTT
CAIGGPGGTEAFF
>TRBV3-1|TRBJ2-7|TRBD2|14|many
TGTGCCAGCAGCCGCGGGGGTGCCTCCTACGAGCAGTACTTC
CASSRGGASYEQYF
>TRBV12-3/TRBV12-4|TRBJ1-1|-|16|-
TGTGCCAGCAATGCTCCGTCCAGGGTCCTGAACACTGAAGCTTTCTTT
CASNAPSRVLNTEAFF
>TRBV6-1|TRBJ1-2|TRBD1|16|-
TGTGCCAGCAGCGAAGGACAGGGGCGCCGGGGTCATGGCTACACCTTC
CASSEGQGRRGHGYTF
>TRBV6-4|TRBJ2-3|TRBD1|14|few
TGTGCCAGCAGTAGGACAGGGGAAGGAGATACGCAGTATTTT
CASSRTGEGDTQYF
>TRBV20-1|TRBJ2-1|-|16|-
TGCAGTGCTAAGTACGGGGGCCCTAGCTCCTACAATGAGCAGTTCTTC
CSAKYGGPSSYNEQFF
>TRBV7-2|TRBJ2-3|-|14|-
TGTGCCAGCAGCCCCCGGGTTGGGCCGGATACGCAGTATTTT
CASSPRVGPDTQYF
>TRBV20-1|TRBJ1-6|TRBD1|16|-
TGCAGTGCTAGAGACCCAACTGACAGGGGAGATTCACCCCTCCACTTT
CSARDPTDRGDSPLHF
>TRBV27|TRBJ2-7|TRBD2|19|-
TGTGCCAGCAGCTTTTTTTTTGTCAGCGGGACCGCAAAACCCTACGAGCAGTACTTC
CASSFFFVSGTAKPYEQYF
>TRBV20-1|TRBJ2-7|TRBD2|15|-
TGCAGTGCCAGTATCCACCGGGAGGGGGCCTACGAGCAGTACTTC
CSASIHREGAYEQYF
>TRBV5-4|TRBJ2-3|TRBD2|16|few
TGTGCCAGCAGCTCTGGCCGGCTAGCGGGAGAAGATACGCAGTATTTT
CASSSGRLAGEDTQYF
>TRBV2|TRBJ2-7|-|16|-
TGTGCCAGCAGTGAAGGTGTGGCGCCTAGCTCCTACGAGCAGTACTTC
CASSEGVAPSSYEQYF
>TRBV3-1|TRBJ2-4|-|15|-
TGTGCCAGCAGCCACCAGACCCTAGCCAAAAACATTCAGTACTTC
CASSHQTLAKNIQYF
>TRBV6-5|TRBJ2-3|-|13|-
TGTGCCAGCAGTTACAGGCGCACAGATACGCCGTATTTT
CASSYRRTDTPYF
>TRBV5-1|TRBJ2-1|-|14|many
TGCGCCAGCAGCTTTACCGGACAGCATGATGAGCAGTTCTTC
CASSFTGQHDEQFF
>TRBV20-1|TRBJ2-1|TRBD2|18|-
TGCAGTGCTAGACTGGGGACTAGCGGGAGGACCCCCTACAATGAGCAGTTCTTC
CSARLGTSGRTPYNEQFF
>TRBV28|TRBJ2-1|TRBD2|18|few
TGTGCCAGCAGTTTATTCCAAATAAGCGGGAGTACGTACAATGAGCAGTTCTTC
CASSLFQISGSTYNEQFF
>TRBV12-5|TRBJ1-1|-|14|-
TGTGCTAGTGGTTTGCAGGGAATGAACACTGAAGCTTTCTTT
CASGLQGMNTEAFF
>TRBV14|TRBJ1-4|-|15|-
TGTGCCAGCAGCCCCTCGGGACGGAATAATGAAAAACTGTTTTTT
CASSPSGRNNEKLFF
>TRBV11-2|TRBJ2-7|-|11|-
TGTGCCAGCAGCCGTGACATCGAGCAGTACTTC
CASSRDIEQYF
>TRBV30|TRBJ2-3|-|15|-
TGTGCCTGGACCCCCACGAGAGGACGGGCAGATACGCAGTATTTT
CAWTPTRGRADTQYF
>TRBV12-3/TRBV12-4|TRBJ1-1|-|14|-
TGTGCCAGCAGTTTTAAGGGGGTGGGGACTGAAGCTTTCTTT
CASSFKGVGTEAFF
>TRBV7-7|TRBJ2-7|-|16|few
TGTGCCAGCAGCCCCCGGGTTGGCAGCGGAAACGGCGAGCAGTACTTC
CASSPRVGSGNGEQYF
>TRBV7-9|TRBJ2-1|TRBD2|14|few
TGTGCCATTGCGAGCGGGAGGGTGGGCAATGAGCAGTTCTTC
CAIASGRVGNEQFF
>TRBV12-3/TRBV12-4|TRBJ1-5|-|14|-
TGTGCCAGCAGTTTCGTCTGGGCTAATCAGCCCCAGCATTTT
CASSFVWANQPQHF
>TRBV14|TRBJ1-1|TRBD1|15|-
TGTGCCAGCAGCCCGGGGACAGCAATGAACACTGAAGCTTTCTTT
CASSPGTAMNTEAFF
>TRBV15|TRBJ2-7|TRBD1|15|-
TGTGCCACCGGCAGGTCCGGGACAGGGGGGTACGAGCAGTACTTC
CATGRSGTGGYEQYF
>TRBV7-6|TRBJ2-7|-|14|few
TGTGCCAGCAGCGAGTTACCAGAAGCCGACGAGCAGTACTTC
CASSELPEADEQYF
>TRBV12-3/TRBV12-4|TRBJ2-1|TRBD1|14|-
TGTGCCAGCAGAACCAGGACAGGGTCGCCTGAGCAGTTCTTC
CASRTRTGSPEQFF
>TRBV2|TRBJ2-7|-|10|few
TGTGCCAGCATGGGTCACGAGCAGTACTTC
CASMGHEQYF
>TRBV7-2|TRBJ2-1|TRBD2|20|-
TGTGCCAGCAGCTTAGTGGGGGAGGGGAGCGGGGCGGCCTCCTACAATGAGCAGTTCTTC
CASSLVGEGSGAASYNEQFF
>TRBV20-1|TRBJ2-3|-|19|-
TGCAGTGCTAGAGCACCAGAGGTCGGGGGACTTTCTAGCACAGATACGCAGTATTTT
CSARAPEVGGLSSTDTQYF
>TRBV7-8|TRBJ2-1|TRBD2|19|few
TGTGCCAGCAGCTTAGAATTTTCAGGAGCGGGGGGGCCTCTTCATGAGCAGTTCTTC
CASSLEFSGAGGPLHEQFF
>TRBV27|TRBJ1-6|-|14|many
TGTGCCAGCAGTTTGTCTGGGGATAATTCACCCCTCCACTTT
CASSLSGDNSPLHF
>TRBV20-1|TRBJ1-2|TRBD1|13|-
TGCAGTGCTGGGGACAGTTTTAACTATGGCTACACCTTC
CSAGDSFNYGYTF
>TRBV5-1|TRBJ1-2|-|14|few
TGCGCCAGCAGCTTGGCCCGCGAGACTTATGGCTACACCTTC
CASSLARETYGYTF
>TRBV3-1|TRBJ1-6|-|14|once
TGTGCCAGCAGCCACGGGACCGAGAATTCACCCCTCCACTTT
CASSHGTENSPLHF
>TRBV30|TRBJ2-1|-|14|few
TGTGCCTGGAGTACCGGGGGGCTGGGCAATGAGCAGTTCTTC
CAWSTGGLGNEQFF
>TRBV4-1|TRBJ1-2|-|18|-
TGCGCCAGCAGCAACCTACTTGGCACCATTAGGGGTAACTATGGCTACACCTTC
CASSNLLGTIRGNYGYTF
>TRBV5-1|TRBJ2-7|-|12|few
TGCGCCAGCAGCTTGATGGGCCACGAGCAGTACTTC
CASSLMGHEQYF
>TRBV3-1|TRBJ2-3|-|14|-
TGTGCCAGCAGCCAAGCTAAGCGGGCTTCAACGCAGTATTTT
CASSQAKRASTQYF
>TRBV5-6|TRBJ2-5|-|15|few
TGTGCCAGCAGTGATTATGGGGAGAGGGCGGAGACCCAGTACTTC
CASSDYGERAETQYF
>TRBV6-4|TRBJ1-6|-|14|few
TGTGCCAGCAGTGACTCTATCAAGAATTCACCCCTCCACTTT
CASSDSIKNSPLHF
>TRBV30|TRBJ2-7|-|15|-
TGTGCCTGGAGTGTTCCCGTACTTTTAACCTACGAGCAGTACTTC
CAWSVPVLLTYEQYF
>TRBV7-9|TRBJ2-1|-|14|many
TGTGCCAGCAGCTCCCAGGGGTCCTACAATGAGCAGTTCTTC
CASSSQGSYNEQFF
>TRBV30|TRBJ2-2|-|14|-
TGTGCCTGGAGTGTACTGGCGCCGGCCGGGGAGCTGTTTTTT
CAWSVLAPAGELFF
>TRBV20-1|TRBJ1-2|-|10|few
TGCAGTGCTCACATAGATTGGTACACCTTC
CSAHIDWYTF
>TRBV3-1|TRBJ2-7|-|14|few
TGTGCCAGCAGTCCCAGGGACACCTTCTACGAGCAGTACTTC
CASSPRDTFYEQYF
>TRBV4-1|TRBJ2-2|-|16|few
TGCGCCAGCAGCCATAGAGGCTCCTCGGGGTCCGGGGAGCTGTTTTTT
CASSHRGSSGSGELFF
>TRBV20-1|TRBJ2-3|-|15|-
TGCAGTGCTAGAAACCGGGACTTCTACACAGATACGCAGTATTTT
CSARNRDFYTDTQYF
>TRBV6-5|TRBJ2-2|TRBD2|18|-
TGTGCCAGCAGTTACGGACTAGCGGGGGGGCCTGGCACCGGGGAGCTGTTTTTT
CASSYGLAGGPGTGELFF
>TRBV6-2/TRBV6-3|TRBJ1-5|-|14|-
TGTGCCAGCAGCCGCGGACAGACCAATCAGCCCCAGCATTTT
CASSRGQTNQPQHF
>TRBV7-9|TRBJ2-1|TRBD2|16|few
TGTGCCAGCAGCTTAGTACGACTAGCGGGGGCCAATGAGCAGTTCTTC
CASSLVRLAGANEQFF
>TRBV29-1|TRBJ1-2|-|14|-
TGCAGCGTTAGGGGCCAGACGGGGCGCCATGGCTACACCTTC
CSVRGQTGRHGYTF
>TRBV12-3/TRBV12-4|TRBJ2-5|TRBD2|14|few
TGTGCCAGCAGTCCTAGCGGGGGGGGTCAGACCCAGTACTTC
CASSPSGGGQTQYF
>TRBV29-1|TRBJ1-1|-|12|-
TGCAGCGTTTATAGCTCGAACACTGAAGCTTTCTTT
CSVYSSNTEAFF